This T cell receptor (beta chain) appears in the sequencing data of a study of T cells in Graves' hyperthyroidism and ophthalmopathy. Study background: It was at initial diagnosis, before any treatment, that peripheral blood was collected.

This clonotype was detected only a few times. The antigen remains undetermined. Trimming removed 7 bases at V and 7 bases at J, with 14 bases between. This CDR3 region has 14 residues. Germline V lookup: CDR1 SEHNR, CDR2 FQNEAQ (reference sequence). Using RNA transcripts as the source, TCR beta CDR3 regions were amplified. TCR CDR3 underwent first-round RT-PCR with the HTBI primer set. TCRdb re-analysed the multiplex PCR reads in MiXCR, keeping a single row per CDR3 protein. The sample holds about 400,000 distinct CDR3 sequences, 13% seen once. Diagnoses were established using clinical symptoms, serum thyroxine and TRAb, thyroid ultrasound and orbital computed tomography. General study findings and limits: Ophthalmopathy, which appeared later, was predicted by the model a median approximately 6.7 months before onset.

The source of this sequence is a woman between 18 and 30 years old with Graves' hyperthyroidism. The rearrangement links TRBV7-9 to TRBJ1-6; D may be TRBD1 (6 bases). Sequenced: blood. Here the CDR3 reads CASIGRDINSPLHF. CDR3 in DNA: TGTGCCAGCATCGGAAGGGACATCAATTCACCCCTCCACTTT.